This T cell receptor (beta chain) was captured in a study of molecular identifiers for immune sequencing clone quantification. TCRdb analysed the PCR reads with MiXCR anew, one entry per CDR3 protein. The repertoire has roughly 65,000 distinct CDR3 sequences, less than 20% of them found once; the top ten carry roughly 1.5%. At least ten counts were recorded for this clonotype. Its matching antigen is unknown. Naive CD8 T cells underwent sorting with the CD8+CD4-CCR7+CD45RA+ definition. CDR3 length: 18 amino acids. With 4 bases clipped from V and 10 bases from J, the junction kept 23 bases outside the gene matches. Germline CDR1 and CDR2: LNHNV and YYDKDF (reference sequence). Study-wide points: Under 1% of molecules in naive cells, but over 97% of effector molecules, belonged to clones above 20 RNA copies.

The source is a human donor in good health. Some libraries in this study had Jurkat cell RNA spiked in. Sequencing used naive CD8+ T cells from blood, with Jurkat cell RNA spiked in. Described subset: FACS-sorted CD8+CD4-CCR7+CD45RA+ naive T cells. The chain is built from TRBV15 and TRBJ2-3; 7 nucleotides match TRBD2. This chain's CDR3 is CATSISDREVDPPPPQYF. CDR3 DNA sequence: TGTGCCACCAGCATATCAGATCGGGAGGTGGATCCCCCACCCCCGCAGTATTTT.